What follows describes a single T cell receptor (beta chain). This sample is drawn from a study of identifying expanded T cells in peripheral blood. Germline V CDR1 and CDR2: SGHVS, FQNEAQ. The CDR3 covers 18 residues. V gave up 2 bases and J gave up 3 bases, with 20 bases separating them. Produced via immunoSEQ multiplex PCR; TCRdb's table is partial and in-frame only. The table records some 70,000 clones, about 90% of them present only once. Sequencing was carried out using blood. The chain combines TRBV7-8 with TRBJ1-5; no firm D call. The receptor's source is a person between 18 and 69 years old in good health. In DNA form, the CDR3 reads TGTGCCAGCAGCTTAACTGTCGATTTCGGAGGGTCCAATCAGCCCCAGCATTTT. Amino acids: CASSLTVDFGGSNQPQHF.